What follows are 10 T cell receptor beta chains derived from one specimen sequenced in a study of blood T cells in healthy people across ages. Using a J-beta primer mix together with a sample-barcoded 5' primer, a second PCR was run for roughly 6 to 12 cycles. TCRdb analysed the 5' RACE reads with MiXCR anew, one entry per CDR3 protein. The sample carries around 990,000 distinct CDR3 sequences, roughly 24% recorded once. This sample was also put to use in a study of T cells of mothers and their children.

The specimen sequenced was blood. The receptors come from a girl aged 2 to 9 in good health.

This clonotype was observed a few times. The rearrangement joins TRBV6-1 to TRBJ1-6, with 7 bases lining up with TRBD1. There are 14 residues in the CDR3. Germline assignment: CDR1 MNHNS and CDR2 SASEGT. With 4 bases clipped from V and 6 bases from J, the junction kept 3 bases outside the gene matches. CDR3 DNA: TGTGCCAGCAGTGCACAGGGGTCTAATTCACCCCTCCACTTT. Protein sequence: CASSAQGSNSPLHF.

V usage is TRBV28 and J usage is TRBJ2-2; either TRBD1 or TRBD2 may supply D (7 bases each). V was trimmed by 7 bases and J by 2 bases, leaving 20 bases between them. CDR1 is MDHEN and CDR2 is SYDVKM in the germline V gene. The CDR3 consists of 17 residues. CDR3 loop: CASNPIQGGSNTGELFF. CDR3 DNA: TGTGCCAGCAACCCAATCCAGGGGGGGTCAAACACCGGGGAGCTGTTTTTT.

Concerning this clonotype itself: The junction and the germline gene differ at one end; a read error may be behind it. The chain uses TRBV6-6 and TRBJ1-4; TRBD1 might be the D (5 bases). CDR1 is MNHNY and CDR2 is SVGAGI in the germline V gene (reference sequence). The CDR3 is 15 amino acids. The CDR3 sequence is CASGYGGTQNEKLFF. The CDR3 region has the DNA TGTGCCAGCGGTTACGGCGGGACTCAAAATGAAAAACTGTTTTTT.

The V and J genes are TRBV14 and TRBJ2-1, with D uncertain. Per germline, CDR1 SGHDN and CDR2 FVKESK. V was shortened by 4 bases and J by 3 bases, with 13 bases between the two germline ends. CDR3 length equals 15 residues. The CDR3 loop reads CASSPDWYNYNEQFF. The CDR3 region has the DNA TGTGCCAGCAGCCCCGATTGGTATAACTACAATGAGCAGTTCTTC.

A note on this clonotype: The junction shows a germline mismatch at one end, possibly a read error. The chain carries TRBV13 and TRBJ2-2, with 12 nucleotides matching TRBD2. Germline V gene sequence: CDR1 PRHDT, CDR2 FYEKMQ (reference sequence). CDR3 length equals 17 residues. The CDR3 DNA reads TGTGCCAGCAGCTTCCAGACTAGCGGGAGAGCCACCGGGGGGCTGTTTTTT. It encodes CASSFQTSGRATGGLFF.

The chain carries TRBV6-6 and TRBJ2-7; D gene unclear. Germline CDR1 and CDR2: MNHNY and SVGAGI (reference sequence). The CDR3 runs 15 residues. V shed 5 bases and J shed 2 bases, with 16 bases lying between them. The DNA for the CDR3 is TGTGCCAGCAGTAGCCGAGTAGCTGTTACCTACGAGCAGTACTTC. Translating gives CASSSRVAVTYEQYF.

This chain connects TRBV20-1 to TRBJ2-5; tentative D call: TRBD2 (6 bases). Trimming removed 0 bases from V and 7 bases from J, with 18 bases in between. Germline V CDR1 and CDR2: DFQATT, SNEGSKA (reference sequence). There are 15 residues in the CDR3. CDR3 residues: CSARDVGGGYGTQYF. The CDR3 DNA sequence: TGCAGTGCTAGAGATGTCGGGGGTGGGTATGGGACCCAGTACTTC.

This clonotype showed up just a few times. V and J are TRBV4-1 and TRBJ1-4; D may be TRBD1 (5 bases). Trimming cost V 3 bases and J 0 bases, with 14 bases left between them. This CDR3 is 17 amino acids long. In germline, CDR1 is MGHRA, CDR2 YSYEKL. The CDR3 DNA reads as TGCGCCAGCAGCCAGGTGGGACCGATAGCAACTAATGAAAAACTGTTTTTT. Amino acids: CASSQVGPIATNEKLFF.

The table lists this clonotype with a few counts. V is TRBV25-1 and J is TRBJ2-6; D is ambiguous. Trimming left V 0 bases short and J 0 bases short, with 9 bases between. Germline V CDR1 and CDR2: MGHDK, SYGVNS. CDR3 length equals 17 residues. CDR3 DNA: TGTGCCAGCAGTGAATATCCCTTCGACTCTGGGGCCAACGTCCTGACTTTC. This gives the protein CASSEYPFDSGANVLTF.

As concerns this clonotype: At one of its ends the junction is not consistent with the germline gene, which may arise from a read error. CDR3 DNA sequence: TGTGCCAGCAGCCATTTAGCGGGGGGTTTGTACAATGAGCAGTCCTTC. Translating it yields CASSHLAGGLYNEQSF. This chain joins TRBV3-1 and TRBJ2-1, with TRBD2 matching over 10 bases. The CDR3 is 16 residues long. Germline loops: CDR1 LGHDT, CDR2 YNNKEL (reference sequence).